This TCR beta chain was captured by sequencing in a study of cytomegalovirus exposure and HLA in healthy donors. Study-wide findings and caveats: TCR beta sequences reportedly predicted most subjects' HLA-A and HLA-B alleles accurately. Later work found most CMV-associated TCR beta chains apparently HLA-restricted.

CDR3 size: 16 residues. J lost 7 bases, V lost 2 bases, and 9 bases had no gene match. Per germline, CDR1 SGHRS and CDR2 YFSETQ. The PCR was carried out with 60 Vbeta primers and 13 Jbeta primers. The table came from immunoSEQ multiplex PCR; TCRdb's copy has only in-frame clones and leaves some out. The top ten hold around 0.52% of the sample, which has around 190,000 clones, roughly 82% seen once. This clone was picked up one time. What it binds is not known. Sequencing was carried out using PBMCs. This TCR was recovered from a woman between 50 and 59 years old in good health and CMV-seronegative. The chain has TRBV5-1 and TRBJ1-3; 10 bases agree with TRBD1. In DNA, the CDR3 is TGCGCCAGCAGCTTCGACCCGGGACAGGGGCGTAACACCATATATTTT. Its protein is CASSFDPGQGRNTIYF. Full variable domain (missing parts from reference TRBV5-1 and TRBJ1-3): KAGVTQTPRYLIKTRGQQVTLSCSPISGHRSVSWYQQTPGQGLQFLFEYFSETQRNKGNFPGRFSGRQFSNSRSEMNVSTLELGDSALYLCASSFDPGQGRNTIYFGEGSWLTVV.